The 8 T cell receptor beta chains presented below share a single source sample, sequenced in a study of blood T cell repertoires in COVID-19 (TCRdb year 2020). Receptor amplification or capture employed the immunoSEQ multiplex PCR assay. TCRdb obtained this table from immuneACCESS and retained in-frame rearrangements with V and J assigned. These tables miss some clones; where compared with another copy, unresolved V genes account for less than half of the shortfall, and the remainder is unexplained. The sample table records around 300,000 clones; nearly 90% of these occur just once. The ten most abundant clones make up approximately 1% of the sample. Sample: PBMCs or T cells enriched from blood (not recorded which). All receptors derive from a woman in her twenties or thirties who had recovered from COVID-19.

This chain links TRBV4-1 with TRBJ2-7; 7 bases match TRBD2. Germline CDR1 is MGHRA and CDR2 is YSYEKL. V lost 9 bases, J lost 3 bases, and 14 bases stayed unmatched. This CDR3 comprises 15 residues. DNA for the CDR3: TGCGCCAGTTCGACTAGCCGACAACCCATCTACGAGCAGTACTTC. It encodes CASSTSRQPIYEQYF.

In regard to this clone: The sample carries other DNA sequences with the same CDR3. This rearrangement joins TRBV19 to TRBJ2-7; 10 bases agree with TRBD1. Germline loops: CDR1 LNHDA, CDR2 SQIVND (reference sequence). J lost 2 bases, V lost 5 bases, and 3 bases had no gene match. CDR3 length: 14 amino acids. Here the CDR3 reads CASSPGQGAYEQYF. CDR3 DNA sequence: TGTGCCAGTAGTCCAGGACAGGGGGCCTACGAGCAGTACTTC.

The chain links TRBV7-9 to TRBJ1-5, with TRBD1 as a possible D gene (6 bases). Germline lookup yields CDR1 SEHNR and CDR2 FQNEAQ (reference sequence). Trimming removed 5 bases from V and 3 bases from J, with 14 bases in between. The CDR3 runs 15 residues. CDR3 DNA sequence: TGTGCCAGCAGCCCAGGGGATGGCAACAATCAGCCCCAGCATTTT. Amino acid sequence: CASSPGDGNNQPQHF.

In its sample, this clone ranks as medium-sized (0.01 to 0.1%). The chain couples TRBV5-1 to TRBJ2-7, with 7 bases fitting TRBD1. Looked up from germline, CDR1 is SGHRS and CDR2 is YFSETQ. The trim removed 5 bases at V and 7 bases at J, leaving 9 bases unmatched. CDR3 length: 13 amino acids. Here the CDR3 reads CASRGTVSGEQYF. The CDR3 DNA sequence: TGCGCCAGCAGAGGGACAGTCTCTGGGGAGCAGTACTTC.

The CDR3 sequence: CASSFRGDGEKLFF. The CDR3 nucleotides are TGTGCCAGCAGTTTTCGGGGTGACGGAGAAAAACTGTTTTTT. The V and J genes are TRBV9 and TRBJ1-4; D not certain. CDR1 is SGDLS and CDR2 is YYNGEE in the germline V gene. V lost 5 bases to trimming and J lost 8 bases, with 16 bases between them. CDR3 size: 14 residues.

J is TRBJ1-1 and V is TRBV5-1; 7 nucleotides align to TRBD1. V was clipped by 4 bases and J by 3 bases; unmatched bases: 15. The germline V gene has CDR1 SGHRS and CDR2 YFSETQ. The CDR3 spans 17 residues. The chain's CDR3 is CASSPLGDRAGHTEAFF. Written as DNA, the CDR3 is TGCGCCAGCAGCCCCCTCGGCGACAGGGCGGGACACACTGAAGCTTTCTTT.

The chain has TRBV4-1 and TRBJ2-1; the match to TRBD1 covers 11 bases. The germline CDR1 and CDR2 sequences are MGHRA and YSYEKL. There are 16 residues in the CDR3. V lost 4 bases to trimming and J lost 4 bases; unmatched junction nucleotides: 6. The CDR3 region has the DNA TGCGCCAGCAGCCTACTCGGGACAGGGGGGTACAATGAGCAGTTCTTC. This translates into CASSLLGTGGYNEQFF.

The chain has TRBV24-1 and TRBJ2-1, with D uncertain. The CDR3 runs to 14 residues. V was clipped by 5 bases and J by 0 bases, with 7 bases between them. Germline V gene sequence: CDR1 KGHDR, CDR2 SFDVKD. CDR3 sequence reads: CATSGRSSYNEQFF. DNA for the CDR3: TGTGCCACCAGTGGGCGGAGCTCCTACAATGAGCAGTTCTTC.